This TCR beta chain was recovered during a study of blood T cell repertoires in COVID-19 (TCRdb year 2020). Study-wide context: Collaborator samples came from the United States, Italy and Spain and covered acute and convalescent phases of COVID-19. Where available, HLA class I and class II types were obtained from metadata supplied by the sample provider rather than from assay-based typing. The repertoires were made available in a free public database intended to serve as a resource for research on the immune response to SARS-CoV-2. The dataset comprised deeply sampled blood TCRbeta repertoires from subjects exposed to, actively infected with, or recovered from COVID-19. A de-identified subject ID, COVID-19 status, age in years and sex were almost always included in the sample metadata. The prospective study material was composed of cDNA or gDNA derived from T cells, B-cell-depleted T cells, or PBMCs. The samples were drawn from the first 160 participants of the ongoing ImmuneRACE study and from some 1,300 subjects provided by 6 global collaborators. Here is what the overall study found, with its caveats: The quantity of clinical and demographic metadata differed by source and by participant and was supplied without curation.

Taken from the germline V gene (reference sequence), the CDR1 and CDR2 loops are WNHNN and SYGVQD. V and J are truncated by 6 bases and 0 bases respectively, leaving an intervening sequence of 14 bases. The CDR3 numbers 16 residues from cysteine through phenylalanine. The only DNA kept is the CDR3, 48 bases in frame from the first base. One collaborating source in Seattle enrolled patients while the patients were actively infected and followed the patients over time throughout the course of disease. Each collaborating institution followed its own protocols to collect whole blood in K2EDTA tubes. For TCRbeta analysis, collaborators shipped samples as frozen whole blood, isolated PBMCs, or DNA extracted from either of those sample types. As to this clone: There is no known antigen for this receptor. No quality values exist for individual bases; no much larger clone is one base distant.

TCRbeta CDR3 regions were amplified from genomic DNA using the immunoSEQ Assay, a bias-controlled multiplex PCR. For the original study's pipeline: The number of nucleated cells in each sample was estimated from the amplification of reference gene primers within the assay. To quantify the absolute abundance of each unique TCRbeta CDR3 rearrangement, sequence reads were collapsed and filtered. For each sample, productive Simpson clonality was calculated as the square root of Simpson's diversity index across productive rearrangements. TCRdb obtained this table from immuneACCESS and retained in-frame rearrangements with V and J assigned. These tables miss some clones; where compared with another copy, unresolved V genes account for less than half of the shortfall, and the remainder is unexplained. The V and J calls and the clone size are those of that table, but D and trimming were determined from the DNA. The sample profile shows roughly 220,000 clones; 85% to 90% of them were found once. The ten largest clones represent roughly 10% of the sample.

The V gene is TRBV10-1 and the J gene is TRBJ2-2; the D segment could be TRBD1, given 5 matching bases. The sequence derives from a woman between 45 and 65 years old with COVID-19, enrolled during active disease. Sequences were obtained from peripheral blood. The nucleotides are TGCGCCAGCAGCAACCTACAGGATACGAACACCGGGGAGCTGTTTTTT. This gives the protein CASSNLQDTNTGELFF.